A single sample gave rise to the 11 T cell receptor beta chains below, sequenced in a study of graft-versus-host responses after intestinal transplantation. Method: immunoSEQ multiplex PCR; TCRdb's copy keeps in-frame clones and lacks some. The data show about 85,000 clones, around 80% seen once. These receptors' targets are unknown. Specimen: unstimulated CD4+ T cells sorted from spleen or lymph node cells, collected before intestinal transplant. The receptors were sampled from a human donor who received an intestinal transplant.

As regards this clone: Germline and junction disagree at one end, which may indicate a read error. The chain employs TRBV18 and TRBJ2-7, with D possibly TRBD1 on 6 matching bases. Per the germline V gene, CDR1 is KGHSH and CDR2 is LQKENI. The CDR3 is made up of 12 amino acids. In nucleotides, the CDR3 is TGTGCCAGCTCACCAGGGCCGCAGGGGTTCTCCTTC. Protein product: CASSPGPQGFSF.

The J gene is TRBJ2-7, the V gene TRBV6-5; 7 bases are shared with TRBD2. Germline values: CDR1 MNHEY, CDR2 SVGAGI. V lost 2 bases to trimming and J lost 5 bases; unmatched junction nucleotides: 9. This CDR3 has 15 residues. The CDR3, as DNA: TGTGCCAGCAGTTACGGGGTGGGGAGGGGCGACGAGCAGTACTTC. Protein: CASSYGVGRGDEQYF.

The V and J genes are TRBV5-1 and TRBJ2-7; 7 bases fit TRBD2. This CDR3 is 17 amino acids long. Germline V gene data show CDR1 as SGHRS and CDR2 as YFSETQ. V dropped 0 bases and J dropped 6; count of bases not matched to a gene: 15. This CDR3 is CASSLGGLAGVLVEQYF. CDR3 in DNA: TGCGCCAGCAGCTTGGGGGGATTGGCGGGAGTGCTGGTCGAGCAGTACTTC.

This clone was seen a few times. The J gene is TRBJ2-7, the V gene TRBV21-1; the table's D gene call, TRBD1, was not cross checked with the DNA. TRBV21-1 is recorded as a pseudogene. The CDR3 is 13 residues long. The CDR3 spells CASGTGGVYEQYF. CDR3 nucleotide sequence: TGTGCCAGCGGGACAGGGGGGGTGTACGAGCAGTACTTC.

Remarks on this clone: Germline and junction disagree at one end, which may indicate a read error. The V gene is TRBV2, the J gene TRBJ2-2; 8 bases agree with TRBD2. This CDR3 contains 16 residues. CDR1 is SNHLY and CDR2 is FYNNEI in the germline V gene. CDR3 protein: CASSASGGLNTGEPFF. CDR3 bases: TGTGCCAGCAGTGCCAGCGGGGGTCTCAACACCGGGGAGCCGTTTTTT.

The genes are TRBV6-4 and TRBJ2-3; the match to TRBD2 covers 9 bases. Germline CDR1 is MRHNA and CDR2 is SNTAGT. The junction had 6 bases not matched to a gene; V was cut back by 2 bases and J by 15 bases. The CDR3 spans 12 residues. CDR3 sequence: CASSDGLAGIYF. The CDR3 region has the DNA TGTGCCAGCAGTGACGGTCTAGCGGGGATCTATTTT.

The rearrangement joins TRBV7-2 to TRBJ2-3; maybe TRBD2 (6 bases). The CDR3 consists of 15 residues. Germline V lookup: CDR1 SGHTA, CDR2 FQGNSA. Trimming removed 1 base at V and 2 bases at J, with 10 bases between. CDR3 sequence: CASSLGGGFTDTQYF. CDR3 DNA: TGTGCCAGCAGCTTAGGGGGAGGATTCACAGATACGCAGTATTTT.

This clone was seen once. The CDR3, as DNA: TGTGCCATCAGTGAGTCACTAGCGGGGGGTAATGAGCAGTTCTTC. Its translation: CAISESLAGGNEQFF. J is TRBJ2-1 and V is TRBV10-3, with 12 nucleotides matching TRBD2. The CDR3 is made up of 15 amino acids. Germline V gene sequence: CDR1 ENHRY, CDR2 SYGVKD. Trimming took 0 bases from V and 7 from J; bases not matched to a gene: 1.

This clone turned up a few times. The chain carries TRBV7-2 and TRBJ1-3; D uncertain. V was pared by 3 bases and J by 0 bases, with 12 bases between. Germline V lookup: CDR1 SGHTA, CDR2 FQGNSA. CDR3 size: 16 residues. In nucleotides, the CDR3 is TGTGCCAGCAGCTTCGTGGCGACTCCCTCTGGAAACACCATATATTTT. Its translation: CASSFVATPSGNTIYF.

The rearrangement joins TRBV9 to TRBJ2-7; 7 bases align to TRBD2. Germline CDR1 is SGDLS and CDR2 is YYNGEE. With 0 bases clipped from V and 4 bases from J, the junction kept 7 bases outside the gene matches. CDR3 length: 15 residues. Written as DNA, the CDR3 is TGTGCCAGCAGCGTAGGGGCTAGCGGACCTTACGAGCAGTACTTC. Amino acids: CASSVGASGPYEQYF. The whole variable domain, filled in from reference TRBV9 and TRBJ2-7, reads DSGVTQTPKHLITATGQRVTLRCSPRSGDLSVYWYQQSLDQGLQFLIQYYNGEERAKGNILERFSAQQFPDLHSELNLSSLELGDSALYFCASSVGASGPYEQYFGPGTRLTVT.

This chain links TRBV6-1 with TRBJ1-2; D unresolved. Trimming left V 3 bases short and J 3 bases short, with 8 bases between. The CDR3 totals 13 residues. CDR1 and CDR2 (germline): MNHNS, SASEGT. Here the CDR3 DNA reads TGTGCCAGCAGTGAGAGGGCGGACTATGGCTACACCTTC. It is translated as CASSERADYGYTF.